This T cell receptor (beta chain) appears in the sequencing data of a study of blood T cell repertoires in COVID-19. In the study overall: COVID-19 samples collected from the United States, Italy and Spain covered acute and convalescent phases.

Clones were sequenced by immunoSEQ multiplex PCR, and TCRdb holds only the in-frame ones, with some missing. The sample consists of 100,000 to 150,000 clones, around 89% of them appearing once. The germline V and J ends were trimmed by 0 bases and 4 bases, with 12 bases remaining between them. CDR1 LNHDA and CDR2 SQIVND come from the germline V gene (reference sequence). The CDR3 runs to 16 residues. This TCR derives from a man aged 60-69 years with COVID-19, enrolled during active disease. This chain connects TRBV19 to TRBJ1-4; D may be TRBD1 (5 bases). Sequences were obtained from peripheral blood. The CDR3 loop reads CASSIDHAGLNEKLFF. CDR3 DNA sequence: TGTGCCAGTAGTATAGATCACGCGGGGCTTAATGAAAAACTGTTTTTT.